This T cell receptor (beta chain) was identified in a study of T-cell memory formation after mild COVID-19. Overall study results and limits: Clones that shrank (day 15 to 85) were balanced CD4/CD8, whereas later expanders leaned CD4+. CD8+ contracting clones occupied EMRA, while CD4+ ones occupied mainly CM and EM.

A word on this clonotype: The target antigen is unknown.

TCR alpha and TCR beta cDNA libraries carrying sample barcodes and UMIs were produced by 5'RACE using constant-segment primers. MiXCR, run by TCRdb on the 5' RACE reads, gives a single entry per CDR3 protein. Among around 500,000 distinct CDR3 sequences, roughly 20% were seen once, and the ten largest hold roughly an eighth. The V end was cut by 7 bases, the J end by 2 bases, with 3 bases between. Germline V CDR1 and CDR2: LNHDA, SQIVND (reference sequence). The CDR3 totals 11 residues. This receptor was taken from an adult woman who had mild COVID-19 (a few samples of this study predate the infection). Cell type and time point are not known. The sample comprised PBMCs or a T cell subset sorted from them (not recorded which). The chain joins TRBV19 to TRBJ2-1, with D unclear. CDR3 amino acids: CASKAYNEQFF. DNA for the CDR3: TGTGCCAGTAAAGCCTACAATGAGCAGTTCTTC.